What follows is one TCR beta chain and its context. Germline V gene sequence: CDR1 LGHNA, CDR2 YNFKEQ. This CDR3 is built from 13 residues. V was cut by 2 bases and J by 8 bases, with 9 bases left in between. This entry belongs to a study of identifying expanded T cells in peripheral blood. Clones were sequenced by immunoSEQ multiplex PCR, and TCRdb holds only the in-frame ones, with some missing. In the table there are approximately 110,000 clones, about 87% of which are singletons. The TCR comes from a person aged 18 to 75 in good health. The chain links TRBV4-2 to TRBJ1-4; the D is unclear. The sample taken for sequencing was blood. In DNA, the CDR3 is TGTGCCAGCAGCCAACGGACCGGAGAAAAACTGTTTTTT. Translating gives CASSQRTGEKLFF.